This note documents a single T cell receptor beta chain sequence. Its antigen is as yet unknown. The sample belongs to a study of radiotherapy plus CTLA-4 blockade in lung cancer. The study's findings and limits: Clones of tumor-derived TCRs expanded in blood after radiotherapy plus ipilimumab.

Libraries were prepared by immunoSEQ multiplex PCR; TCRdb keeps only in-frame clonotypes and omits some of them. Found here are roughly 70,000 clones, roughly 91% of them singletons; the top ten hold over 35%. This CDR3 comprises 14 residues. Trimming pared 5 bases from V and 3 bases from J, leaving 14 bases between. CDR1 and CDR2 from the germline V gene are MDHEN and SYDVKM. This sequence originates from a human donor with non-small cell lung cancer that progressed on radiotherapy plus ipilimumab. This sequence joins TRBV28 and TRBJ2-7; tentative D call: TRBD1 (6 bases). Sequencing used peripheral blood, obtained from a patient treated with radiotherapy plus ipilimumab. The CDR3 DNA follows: TGTGCCAGCAGTCGAACAGGGACCGGCTACGAGCAGTACTTC. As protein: CASSRTGTGYEQYF.